A selection of T cell receptor beta chains follows, all from one sample in a study of T cells in Graves' hyperthyroidism and ophthalmopathy. MiXCR, run by TCRdb on the multiplex PCR reads, gives a single entry per CDR3 protein. This sample has hundreds of thousands of distinct CDR3 sequences; under 20% occur once, and the top ten carry under 20%. Material for sequencing was blood. These receptors were taken from a woman aged 18-30 years with Graves' ophthalmopathy. The conserved cysteine and the conserved F or W are not part of the CDR3 here.

>TRBV7-8|TRBJ1-1
ASNLAGGTEAF
>TRBV4-2|TRBJ2-7
ASSQDLLASTKIYEQY
>TRBV28|TRBJ1-2
AVRTSDTNYGYT
>TRBV11-3|TRBJ2-5
ASSFSSGPQETQY
>TRBV5-5|TRBJ2-3
ASSLRRTGTDTQY
>TRBV28|TRBJ1-6
ASSLWVPPLH
>TRBV27|TRBJ1-2
ASTRAGGIGYT
>TRBV5-1|TRBJ1-1
ASSLVLDLNTEAF
>TRBV4-1|TRBJ1-2
ASTLVGGGGYT
>TRBV19|TRBJ1-2
ASHQRGSYT
>TRBV3-1|TRBJ2-7
ASSPPPGYVGEDEQY